This T cell receptor (beta chain) originates from a study of shared clonotypes between healthy human individuals. Many counts were recorded for this clone. The antigen is not known. Researchers ran the assay at a deep level. Original handling: As immunoSEQ supplied junction-only sequences (without quality scores), filtering differed. Here immunoSEQ multiplex PCR was the method, and the copy in TCRdb shows in-frame clones only, minus some. That table is the source of V, J and clone size, and D and trimming were worked out from the DNA. Here the sample spans 98,000 or so clones, about 70% being singletons. General study results and limits: Researchers found naive subsets generally carried larger estimated richness than memory subsets. Clonotypes which were not shared had lower generation probabilities than clonotypes that all four donors shared.

V lost 4 bases and J lost 8; bases outside the gene matches: 7. The CDR3 is 16 residues long. The V gene's germline CDR1 is MGHDK and CDR2 SYGVNS. Input material: memory CD8+ T cells sorted from blood. Subset described: CD45RO+ cells pooled with CCR7-negative TemRA cells. V usage is TRBV25-1 and J usage is TRBJ2-1; 14 bases align to TRBD2. This TCR derives from a woman in her twenties or thirties in good health. The CDR3 DNA reads as TGTGCCAGCAGTGCACGGACTAGCGGGAGGAAGGATGAGCAGTTCTTC. This encodes CASSARTSGRKDEQFF.